Presented here are 32 T cell receptor beta chains from one specimen sequenced in a study of blood T cells in healthy people across ages. The authors ran a second PCR of 7 to 11 cycles using a sample-barcoded 5' primer and a J-beta primer mix. TCRdb called the 5' RACE reads again in MiXCR, with one record for every CDR3 protein. The table records approximately 800,000 distinct CDR3 sequences, about 46% of them present only once. Sequenced input: blood. The receptors were gathered from an older man in good health.

A few counts support this clonotype. The chain is built from TRBV4-3 and TRBJ1-6; 7 nucleotides match TRBD1. The CDR3 extends over 15 amino acids. The trim removed 6 bases at V and 1 base at J, leaving 3 bases unmatched. Germline loops: CDR1 LGHNA, CDR2 YSLEER. CDR3 in amino acids: CASSRDRSYNSPLHF. In nucleotides, the CDR3 is TGCGCCAGCAGTCGGGACAGATCCTATAATTCACCCCTCCACTTT.

This clonotype appeared a single time. The V call is TRBV4-3, the J call TRBJ1-5; D remains unclear. Between the trimmed V and J ends, which lost 2 bases and 4 bases, there was a span of 12 bases. Germline V gene sequence: CDR1 LGHNA, CDR2 YSLEER. The length of the CDR3 is 15 residues. The CDR3 reads CASSQSSTSNQPQHF. CDR3 DNA sequence: TGCGCCAGCAGCCAATCCAGTACCTCTAATCAGCCCCAGCATTTT.

The rearrangement uses TRBV29-1 and TRBJ2-1; the match to TRBD1 covers 7 bases. V was pared by 4 bases and J by 3 bases, with 6 bases of the junction left unmatched. CDR1 is SQVTM and CDR2 is ANQGSEA in the germline V gene. The CDR3 has 14 residues. In DNA, the CDR3 is TGCAGCGTTGTTCATAGACAGGGCTACAATGAGCAGTTCTTC. Translated, it gives CSVVHRQGYNEQFF.

This chain links TRBV6-1 with TRBJ1-6; 10 bases are shared with TRBD1. CDR1 is MNHNS and CDR2 is SASEGT in the germline V gene. V lost 1 base, J lost 8 bases, and 5 bases stayed unmatched. There are 16 residues in the CDR3. The CDR3, as DNA: TGTGCCAGCAGTGAAGTCTGGGGGACAGGGGATTCACCCCTCCACTTT. It codes for CASSEVWGTGDSPLHF.

This clonotype was observed a few times. This sequence joins TRBV29-1 and TRBJ2-2; D might be TRBD1 or TRBD2, each matching 5 bases. From germline, CDR1 is SQVTM and CDR2 ANQGSEA. The CDR3 covers 14 residues. V was shortened by 4 bases and J by 6 bases, with 15 bases between the two germline ends. CDR3 DNA sequence: TGCAGCGTTGCCAGGGAGAGTAGTCCCGGGGAGCTGTTTTTT. It yields the protein CSVARESSPGELFF.

At least ten counts were recorded for this clonotype. The chain joins TRBV9 to TRBJ2-7; tentatively, D is TRBD2 (5 bases). The CDR3 is 15 amino acids. V dropped 4 bases and J dropped 5 bases, with 19 bases sitting between them. Germline loops: CDR1 SGDLS, CDR2 YYNGEE. The CDR3 reads CASSSSGLYGDEQYF. In DNA, the CDR3 is TGTGCCAGCAGCTCCAGCGGACTTTATGGCGACGAGCAGTACTTC. Combining the CDR3 with reference TRBV9 and TRBJ2-7 gives the whole variable domain DSGVTQTPKHLITATGQRVTLRCSPRSGDLSVYWYQQSLDQGLQFLIQYYNGEERAKGNILERFSAQQFPDLHSELNLSSLELGDSALYFCASSSSGLYGDEQYFGPGTRLTVT.

This clonotype was recorded once. This sequence joins TRBV5-1 and TRBJ1-2; D is unresolved. V gave up 3 bases and J gave up 3 bases, with 9 bases separating them. This CDR3 comprises 13 residues. In germline, CDR1 is SGHRS, CDR2 YFSETQ. The CDR3 region has the DNA TGCGCCAGCAGCTCGGAGGTATACTATGGCTACACCTTC. It codes for CASSSEVYYGYTF.

Points on this clonotype: A junction end diverges from the germline sequence, so it may reflect a read error. This chain uses TRBV7-2 with TRBJ2-1, with TRBD2 as a possible D gene (6 bases). This CDR3 has 17 residues. Germline CDR1 SGHTA, CDR2 FQGNSA. CDR3 amino acids: CASSSPYGGKSYNEQFF. Written as DNA, the CDR3 is TGCGCCAGCAGCTCCCCCTACGGCGGGAAATCCTACAATGAGCAGTTCTTC.

This clonotype was detected once. V is TRBV5-1 and J is TRBJ2-1; perhaps TRBD2 as D (6 bases). This CDR3 spans 15 amino acids. V was trimmed by 0 bases and J by 1 base, leaving 8 bases between them. The germline V gene encodes CDR1 SGHRS and CDR2 YFSETQ. CDR3 protein: CASSLERASYNEQFF. DNA of the CDR3: TGCGCCAGCAGCTTGGAGCGGGCTTCCTACAATGAGCAGTTCTTC.

The rearrangement joins TRBV3-1 to TRBJ2-1, with 8 positions matching TRBD1. Trimming took 2 bases from V and 10 from J; bases not matched to a gene: 10. Germline CDR1 is LGHDT and CDR2 is YNNKEL (reference sequence). The length of the CDR3 is 15 residues. CDR3 loop: CASSQQGTGGVEQFF. In nucleotides, the CDR3 is TGTGCCAGCAGCCAACAAGGGACAGGTGGGGTCGAGCAGTTCTTC.

This clonotype was detected a few times. The chain couples TRBV5-1 to TRBJ2-5; no definite D call. CDR3 size: 13 residues. Trimming took off 6 bases at V and 3 bases at J, with 12 bases between the two ends. Germline V gene lookup returns CDR1 SGHRS and CDR2 YFSETQ. Here the CDR3 DNA reads TGCGCCAGCAAAGAAGACATAAAAGAGACCCAGTACTTC. Translation: CASKEDIKETQYF.

The chain couples TRBV12-3 or TRBV12-4 to TRBJ2-5; D is uncertain. Trimming removed 5 bases at V and 3 bases at J, with 10 bases between. CDR3 size: 13 residues. This CDR3 is CASSVMGKETQYF. Written as DNA, the CDR3 is TGTGCCAGCAGTGTGATGGGTAAAGAGACCCAGTACTTC.

The genes are TRBV9 and TRBJ1-2, with D possibly matching TRBD1 (6 bases). The CDR3 has 11 amino acids. In germline, CDR1 is SGDLS, CDR2 YYNGEE. Trimming took 7 bases from V and 4 from J, leaving 8 bases between them. The CDR3 DNA follows: TGTGCCAGCCGGGGGGCCTATGGCTACACCTTC. Its protein is CASRGAYGYTF.

The CDR3 reads CASKEGLVGGQFF. CDR3 in DNA: TGTGCCAGCAAAGAGGGACTAGTAGGGGGGCAGTTCTTC. This chain joins TRBV2 and TRBJ2-1; 8 bases fit TRBD2. V shed 7 bases and J 12 bases; nucleotides not matched to a gene: 11. Germline V gene lookup returns CDR1 SNHLY and CDR2 FYNNEI. The CDR3 totals 13 residues.

About this clonotype: This may stem from a read error, because a much larger clone lies one nucleotide away. V usage is TRBV7-2 and J usage is TRBJ2-7; possibly TRBD2 for D (5 bases). The CDR3 loop spans 14 amino acids. CDR1 is SGHTA, CDR2 FQGNSA, per germline. Written as DNA, the CDR3 is TGTGCCAGCAGGGCCGGGATTCGCTCCTGCGAGCAGTACTTC. Residues: CASRAGIRSCEQYF.

This clonotype was seen many times. The V call is TRBV5-1, the J call TRBJ2-1; D might be TRBD2 (6 bases). This CDR3 comprises 15 residues. The V end lost 3 bases, the J end lost 8 bases, and 18 bases lay between the germline ends. Germline lookup yields CDR1 SGHRS and CDR2 YFSETQ. CDR3 bases: TGCGCCAGCAGCTCCCTCGGAGGGAGTTTGGATGAGCAGTTCTTC. Translating gives CASSSLGGSLDEQFF.

Details on this clonotype: Germline is not matched at one junction end, which may reflect a read error. The chain is built from TRBV5-1 and TRBJ2-1; 7 nucleotides align to TRBD1. Germline lookup yields CDR1 SGHRS and CDR2 YFSETQ. This CDR3 spans 15 amino acids. DNA of the CDR3: TGCGTCAGCAGCTTGGCACAGGGGAAACACAATGAGCAGTTCTTC. Encoded protein: CVSSLAQGKHNEQFF.

The chain joins TRBV20-1 to TRBJ2-5; TRBD2 is a possible D gene (6 bases). The germline gives CDR1 DFQATT, CDR2 SNEGSKA (reference sequence). With 4 bases removed from V and 1 base from J, the gap between germline ends came to 13 bases. This CDR3 comprises 14 residues. The CDR3 sequence: CSAILGGSQETQYF. CDR3 DNA sequence: TGCAGTGCTATCTTGGGGGGATCCCAAGAGACCCAGTACTTC.

This clonotype occurred a few times. The gene calls are TRBV27 and TRBJ2-5, with D perhaps matching TRBD1 or TRBD2 (5 bases each). The J call may be incorrect, as the DNA end agrees better with TRBJ2-7. There are 14 residues in the CDR3. Germline CDR1 reads MNHEY; CDR2 reads SMNVEV (reference sequence). In nucleotides, the CDR3 is TGTGCCAGCAGTTCCCCGGGACGAATCTACGAGCAGTACTTC. Its translation is CASSSPGRIYEQYF.

The gene calls are TRBV5-1 and TRBJ2-1, with D perhaps matching TRBD1 or TRBD2 (5 bases each). CDR1 and CDR2 (germline): SGHRS, YFSETQ. V lost 2 bases, J lost 5 bases, and 17 bases lay in between. The CDR3 runs to 16 residues. The CDR3 DNA is TGCGCCAGCAGCTTAACCGGGACGGGGATTCACAATGAGCAGTTCTTC. It translates to CASSLTGTGIHNEQFF.

This clonotype was seen at least ten times. This chain joins TRBV14 and TRBJ2-7; 11 bases line up with TRBD2. Germline V lookup: CDR1 SGHDN, CDR2 FVKESK. CDR3 size: 21 residues. Germline trimming cut 3 bases from V and 0 bases from J; bases unmatched to any gene: 19. The DNA for the CDR3 is TGTGCCAGCAGCCATGTCCCGGTTAGCGGGAGGGCCGAAAGGAGCTCCTACGAGCAGTACTTC. This encodes CASSHVPVSGRAERSSYEQYF.

This clonotype was seen a few times. V gene TRBV7-2 combines with J gene TRBJ2-1; D is possibly TRBD1 or TRBD2 (6 bases each). The length of the CDR3 is 14 residues. V lost 1 base to trimming and J lost 9 bases, with 13 bases between them. Germline V gives CDR1 SGHTA, CDR2 FQGNSA. The CDR3 DNA sequence: TGTGCCAGCAGCTTAGTAACAGGGAGGAGTGAGCAGTTCTTC. It is translated as CASSLVTGRSEQFF.

The gene calls are TRBV7-2 and TRBJ2-7, with a tentative D call TRBD2 (5 bases). This CDR3 comprises 14 residues. The ends were cut back, 8 bases at V and 2 bases at J, with 16 bases in the middle. Germline V gives CDR1 SGHTA, CDR2 FQGNSA. The CDR3 sequence: CASVGGLGTYEQYF. The CDR3 DNA reads as TGTGCCAGCGTCGGCGGGTTGGGGACCTACGAGCAGTACTTC.

The V call is TRBV28, the J call TRBJ1-3; no firm D call. Germline V gives CDR1 MDHEN, CDR2 SYDVKM. The CDR3 loop spans 15 amino acids. Trimming pared 6 bases from V and 0 bases from J, leaving 12 bases between. CDR3 DNA: TGTGCCAGCAGCCCGGACGGCTTCTCTGGAAACACCATATATTTT. It specifies CASSPDGFSGNTIYF.

This clonotype appeared once. At one boundary the junction diverges from the germline segment, which might be a read error. The V call is TRBV29-1, the J call TRBJ2-1; 11 bases agree with TRBD2. CDR3 length: 15 amino acids. Germline V gene data show CDR1 as SQVTM and CDR2 as ANQGSEA. CDR3 bases: TGCAGCGTTGAAGATGGGACTAGCGGCGACAATGGGCAGTTCTTC. This gives the protein CSVEDGTSGDNGQFF.

Concerning this clonotype: It may be a read error: a sequence one base away is much more abundant. This chain connects TRBV29-1 to TRBJ2-2; D is unresolved. The CDR3 consists of 13 residues. Germline CDR1 is SQVTM and CDR2 is ANQGSEA. CDR3 bases: TGCAGCGTTGAAGCGGAGAACATCGGGGAGCTGTTTTTT. It translates to CSVEAENIGELFF.

This clonotype was picked up a small number of times. This chain joins TRBV9 and TRBJ2-3; no firm D call. Germline V gene data show CDR1 as SGDLS and CDR2 as YYNGEE. Deletions cut 7 bases from V and 0 bases from J, with 12 bases between. The CDR3 runs 14 residues. For the CDR3, the DNA is TGTGCCAGCGGACCTTTAACTAGCACAGATACGCAGTATTTT. Translated, it gives CASGPLTSTDTQYF.

This clonotype was observed a few times. The V call is TRBV12-3 or TRBV12-4, the J call TRBJ2-1; TRBD1 matches at 8 bases. Losses at the gene ends were 6 bases for V and 2 bases for J; bases not matched to a gene: 9. The CDR3 has 16 amino acids. The DNA for the CDR3 is TGTGCCAGCAGCCTATCCCGGGACAGGCCCTACAATGAGCAGTTCTTC. Its translation is CASSLSRDRPYNEQFF.

V gene TRBV20-1 combines with J gene TRBJ2-1, with TRBD2 matching 12 bases. V lost 1 base and J lost 7; bases outside the gene matches: 8. Germline lookup yields CDR1 DFQATT and CDR2 SNEGSKA (reference sequence). The CDR3 is 16 residues long. CDR3 sequence reads: CSARVRLAGAKNEQFF. CDR3 in DNA: TGCAGTGCTAGAGTGCGACTAGCGGGAGCAAAAAATGAGCAGTTCTTC.

This clonotype was observed a handful of times. Germline is not matched at one junction end, which may reflect a read error. The CDR3 coding sequence is TGTGCCAGCTCACCCGCAGCCCAAAACATTCAGTACTTC. Amino acids: CASSPAAQNIQYF. The rearrangement uses TRBV18 and TRBJ2-4; no clear D. The CDR3 has 13 amino acids. Germline V CDR1 and CDR2: KGHSH, LQKENI.

This clonotype was seen only a few times. The chain carries TRBV20-1 and TRBJ1-5; a possible D gene is TRBD1 (6 bases). Germline V gene data show CDR1 as DFQATT and CDR2 as SNEGSKA (reference sequence). V was trimmed by 4 bases and J by 2 bases, leaving 15 bases between them. The CDR3 is made up of 15 amino acids. CDR3 region: CSAKTGSRGNQPQHF. CDR3 sequence (DNA): TGCAGTGCTAAGACAGGTAGCCGGGGCAATCAGCCCCAGCATTTT.

In this sample, this clonotype turned up a few times. The genes are TRBV20-1 and TRBJ2-1; tentative D call: TRBD1 (6 bases). The V gene lost 5 bases and the J gene lost 0 bases, with 11 bases spanning the gap. CDR3 length: 14 amino acids. In germline, CDR1 is DFQATT, CDR2 SNEGSKA (reference sequence). This chain's CDR3 is CSALDRSSYNEQFF. CDR3 nucleotides: TGCAGTGCTCTTGACAGGAGCTCCTACAATGAGCAGTTCTTC.